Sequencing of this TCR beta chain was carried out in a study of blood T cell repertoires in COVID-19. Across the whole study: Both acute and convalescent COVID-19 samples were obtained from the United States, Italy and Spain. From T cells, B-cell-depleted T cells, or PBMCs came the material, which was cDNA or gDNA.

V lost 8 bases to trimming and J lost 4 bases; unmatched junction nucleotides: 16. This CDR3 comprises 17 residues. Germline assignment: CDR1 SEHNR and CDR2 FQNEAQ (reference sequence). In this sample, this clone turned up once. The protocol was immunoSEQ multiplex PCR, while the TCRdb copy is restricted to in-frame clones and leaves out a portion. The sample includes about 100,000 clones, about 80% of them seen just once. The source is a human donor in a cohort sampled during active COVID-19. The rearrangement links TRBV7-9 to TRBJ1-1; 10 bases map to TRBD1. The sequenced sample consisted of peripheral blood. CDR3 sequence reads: CASRQWGKGTGVTEAFF. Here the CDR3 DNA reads TGTGCCAGCCGCCAATGGGGGAAAGGGACAGGGGTCACTGAAGCTTTCTTT.